Only a few counts were recorded for the clone carrying this TCR beta chain. Antigen specificity is unknown. Per germline, CDR1 MDHEN and CDR2 SYDVKM. The ends were cut back, 4 bases at V and 2 bases at J, with 12 bases in the middle. The CDR3 runs to 14 residues. These data come from a study of blood T cells in healthy people across ages. Study-level points and caveats: It was found that TCR beta diversity correlated strongly with the percentage of naive T cells. Higher diversity and more naive CD4+ cells were features of long-lived donors, compared to aged donors. With donor CMV status unknown, expanded clonotype changes were possibly confounded.

The authors ran a second PCR of roughly 6 to 12 cycles using a sample-barcoded 5' primer and a J-beta primer mix. Unique molecular identifiers of 12 random nucleotides labeled each cDNA. Each CDR3 protein gets one entry after TCRdb re-called the 5' RACE reads with MiXCR. In the table there are over 450,000 distinct CDR3 sequences, 20% to 30% of which are singletons. These same data were also listed under a study on T cells of mothers and their children.

Input material: blood. This receptor was obtained from a boy aged 5-17 years in good health. J is TRBJ2-7 and V is TRBV28, with D possibly being TRBD2 (6 bases). CDR3 nucleotides: TGTGCCAGCAGTTCGGGACTGACGCCCTACGAGCAGTACTTC. As protein: CASSSGLTPYEQYF.